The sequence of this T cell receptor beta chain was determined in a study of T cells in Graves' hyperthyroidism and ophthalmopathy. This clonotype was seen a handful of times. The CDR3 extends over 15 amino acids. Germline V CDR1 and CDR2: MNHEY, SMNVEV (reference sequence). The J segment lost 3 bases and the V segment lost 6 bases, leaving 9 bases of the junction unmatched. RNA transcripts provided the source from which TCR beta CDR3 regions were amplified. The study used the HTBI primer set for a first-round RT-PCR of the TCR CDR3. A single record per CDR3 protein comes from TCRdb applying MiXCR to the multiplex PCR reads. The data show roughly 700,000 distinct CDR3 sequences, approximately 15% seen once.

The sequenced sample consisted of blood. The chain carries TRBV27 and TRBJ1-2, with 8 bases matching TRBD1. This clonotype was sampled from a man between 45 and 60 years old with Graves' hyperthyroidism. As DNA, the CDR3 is TGTGCCAGCAGACTAGGACAGGGTAGAGACTATGGCTACACCTTC. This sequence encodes CASRLGQGRDYGYTF.